The rows below give T cell receptor beta chains drawn from one sample of a study of shared clonotypes between healthy human individuals. Sequencing used immunoSEQ multiplex PCR; TCRdb keeps in-frame clones, though not all of them. The data hold approximately 740,000 clones, with 92% observed a single time. Sample: naive CD8+ T cells sorted from blood. These receptor sequences come from a man aged 25-45 years in good health. CDR3s include the opening cysteine and the closing phenylalanine or tryptophan. Each record gives: D gene, J gene, V gene, clone size, CDR3 DNA, CDR3 protein. The D gene is left open where the match is weak. Expanded clones are given a class, and other clones once, few, many or no size at all.

. | TRBJ2-7 | TRBV5-5 | . | TGTGCCAGCAGCTTGACCCAAAAGGGCCGCGAGCAGTACTTC | CASSLTQKGREQYF
. | TRBJ2-2 | TRBV29-1 | . | TGCAGCGTTGAATCCCCCCCGAACACCGGGGAGCTGTTTTTT | CSVESPPNTGELFF
TRBD2 | TRBJ2-1 | TRBV7-3 | . | TGTGCCAGCAGCTTAGGACTAGCCAATGAGCAGTTCTTC | CASSLGLANEQFF
. | TRBJ2-5 | TRBV7-9 | . | TGTGCCAGCAGCGCAGGACATTTCCAAGAGACCCAGTACTTC | CASSAGHFQETQYF
. | TRBJ2-5 | TRBV6-5 | . | TGTGCCAGCAGTTACTCTGACATGAGTCAAGAGACCCAGTACTTC | CASSYSDMSQETQYF
. | TRBJ2-2 | TRBV2 | . | TGTGCCAGCCTACAGGTCCTGCCGGGGCTAGGCACCGGGGAGCTGTTTTTT | CASLQVLPGLGTGELFF
. | TRBJ2-1 | TRBV4-2 | . | TGTGCCAGCAGCCAATACTCAAATGAGCAGTTCTTC | CASSQYSNEQFF
TRBD1 | TRBJ1-1 | TRBV5-1 | once | TGCGCCAGCAGCTGGGACAGGGGGAACACTGAAGCTTTCTTT | CASSWDRGNTEAFF
. | TRBJ2-7 | TRBV7-2 | . | TGTGCCAGCAGCTTAATCAGGGGCTACGAGCAGTACTTC | CASSLIRGYEQYF
. | TRBJ2-2 | TRBV7-9 | . | TGTGCCAGCAGTCGCGGGGAGCTGTTTTTT | CASSRGELFF
TRBD1 | TRBJ2-5 | TRBV7-9 | . | TGTGCCAGCAGCCTGATCGGGACAGGGCAAGAGGCCCAGTACTTC | CASSLIGTGQEAQYF
. | TRBJ1-5 | TRBV27 | once | TGTGCCAGCAGTTTTAATAGATTGGGCCAGCCCCAGCATTTT | CASSFNRLGQPQHF
. | TRBJ2-1 | TRBV5-6 | . | TGTGCCAGCAGCCCTAGCTGGCTAGCTGACAATGAGCAGTTCTTC | CASSPSWLADNEQFF
. | TRBJ1-1 | TRBV7-8 | . | TGTGCCAGCAGCTTCCAGGGGCTATCCATGAACACTGAAGCTTTCTTT | CASSFQGLSMNTEAFF
TRBD1 | TRBJ1-1 | TRBV4-2 | once | TGTGCCAGCAGCCAAGGGCCGTATGGACAGGAGACATTCATGAACACTGAAGCTTTCTTT | CASSQGPYGQETFMNTEAFF
TRBD2 | TRBJ2-5 | TRBV28 | once | TGTGCCAGCAACGGACTAGCGGGCCAAGAGACCCAGTACTTC | CASNGLAGQETQYF
. | TRBJ1-1 | TRBV30 | . | TGTGCCTGGAGTGGGACCCTCGGCACTGAAGCTTTCTTT | CAWSGTLGTEAFF
. | TRBJ1-1 | TRBV4-3 | . | TGCGCCAGCAGCCAAGAATGGGGGGCGAACACTGAAGCTTTCTTT | CASSQEWGANTEAFF
. | TRBJ2-5 | TRBV27 | once | TGTGCCAGCAGTTCCAGGTGGGGATCCCCAAAGACCCAGTACTTC | CASSSRWGSPKTQYF
. | TRBJ1-1 | TRBV5-6 | . | TGTGCCAGCAGCTATTCGGACAGGAACACTGAAGCTTTCTTT | CASSYSDRNTEAFF
. | TRBJ2-2 | TRBV6-5 | . | TGTGCCAGCAGTTACTCGATCCCCGGACTCACCGGGGAGCTGTTTTTT | CASSYSIPGLTGELFF
TRBD1 | TRBJ2-2 | TRBV6-5 | few | TGTGCCAGCAGCATGGACAGGGGGCCGACCGGGGAGCTGTTTTTT | CASSMDRGPTGELFF
TRBD1 | TRBJ1-2 | TRBV12-5 | . | TGTGCTAGTGGTGACCAGACAGGGGTTTATGGCTACACCTTC | CASGDQTGVYGYTF
. | TRBJ2-2 | TRBV15 | . | TGTGCCACCAGCAGAGATCCTGGGGAGCGGGCTAGAACCGGGGAGCTGTTTTTT | CATSRDPGERARTGELFF
TRBD2 | TRBJ2-5 | TRBV29-1 | . | TGCAGCGTTTCCCCCGCGGGAGGGCCTTTAACGGAGACCCAGTACTTC | CSVSPAGGPLTETQYF
. | TRBJ2-4 | TRBV4-2 | . | TGTGCCAGCAGCCAAGATCGGATAGCCAAAAACATTCAGTACTTC | CASSQDRIAKNIQYF
. | TRBJ2-1 | TRBV9 | . | TGTGCCAGCAGCGAGTCCTCCCTGGATGAGCAGTTCTTC | CASSESSLDEQFF
. | TRBJ1-1 | TRBV28 | . | TGTGCCAGCAAACGATGGGGCACTGAAGCTTTCTTT | CASKRWGTEAFF
TRBD1 | TRBJ1-1 | TRBV4-1 | . | TGCGCCAGCAGCCAAACCCAGGGGGTAGGCACTGAAGCTTTCTTT | CASSQTQGVGTEAFF
. | TRBJ2-3 | TRBV7-7 | . | TGTGCTAGCAGCACCACAGGCACAGATACGCAGTATTTT | CASSTTGTDTQYF
. | TRBJ1-1 | TRBV2 | . | TGTGCCAGCAGTGCAATCGGAGTACCTGAAGCTTTCTTT | CASSAIGVPEAFF
. | TRBJ1-4 | TRBV28 | . | TGTGCCAGCAGTCCTAACAGACCGAATGAAAAACTGTTTTTT | CASSPNRPNEKLFF
. | TRBJ2-1 | TRBV7-6 | once | TGTGCCAGCAGCTTAGCAATTAGGTGGGGGGAGCAGTTCTTC | CASSLAIRWGEQFF
. | TRBJ1-2 | TRBV10-2 | once | TGCGCCAGCTTCCCGGGACGGAGCTATGGCTACACCTTC | CASFPGRSYGYTF
TRBD2 | TRBJ2-6 | TRBV28 | . | TGTGCCAGCATCGCTAGCGGGACCGGGGCCAACGTCCTGACTTTC | CASIASGTGANVLTF
TRBD1 | TRBJ1-2 | TRBV5-4 | . | TGTGCCAGCAGCTCCCGGGACAGCTACTATGGCTACACCTTC | CASSSRDSYYGYTF
. | TRBJ2-7 | TRBV29-1 | . | TGCAGCGTTGAGATCCCCGGGAGTTCCTACGAGCAGTACTTC | CSVEIPGSSYEQYF
. | TRBJ2-4 | TRBV6-5 | . | TGTGCCAGCAGTTACCGGAGAGGGGGAAACAAAAACATTCAGTACTTC | CASSYRRGGNKNIQYF
TRBD1 | TRBJ1-5 | TRBV28 | once | TGTGCCAGCATTTCATATACAGGGGCAGAGTATAGCAATCAGCCCCAGCATTTT | CASISYTGAEYSNQPQHF
. | TRBJ2-1 | TRBV11-3 | . | TGTGCCAGCAGGGGCAGGGACTGGAATGAGCAGTTCTTC | CASRGRDWNEQFF
. | TRBJ2-1 | TRBV11-2 | . | TGTGCCAGCAGCCACCAGAACAATGAGCAGTTCTTC | CASSHQNNEQFF